These T cell receptor beta chains were read from a single sample in a study of siplizumab effects on memory and regulatory T cells. This table comes from immunoSEQ multiplex PCR, and its TCRdb copy is limited to in-frame clones, with some not included. The repertoire includes about 15,000 clones, approximately 45% of them detected once, and under 10% sits in the top ten. Their antigens are not known. Sequenced input: CFSE-low (dividing) CD4+ T cells sorted from an allogeneic mixed lymphocyte reaction. These receptors came from a human donor in good health; the cells came from an allogeneic mixed lymphocyte reaction. Some clones in this sample may be carry-over from other donors' samples. CDR3s include the opening cysteine and the closing phenylalanine or tryptophan. A D gene is named only where the DNA matches it firmly. Rows may omit the clone size; those that give it use once, few, many or a size class.

v_gene	abundance	j_gene	d_gene	CDR3aa	CDR3nt
TRBV19	.	TRBJ2-2	.	CASHLGNTGELFF	TGTGCCAGTCATTTGGGGAACACCGGGGAGCTGTTTTTT
TRBV2	.	TRBJ1-5	.	CASSKDRRLGSPQHF	TGTGCCAGCAGTAAAGACAGGCGACTCGGCTCCCCCCAGCATTTT
TRBV19	.	TRBJ2-1	.	CASSHQAVGGRYNEQFF	TGTGCCAGTAGTCACCAGGCGGTCGGGGGCCGTTACAATGAGCAGTTCTTC
TRBV4-2	few	TRBJ2-7	.	CASSQERFGGYEQYF	TGTGCCAGCAGCCAAGAGAGGTTTGGGGGTTACGAGCAGTACTTC
TRBV9	.	TRBJ2-1	TRBD1	CASSVGSEGTGQFF	TGTGCCAGCAGCGTAGGAAGCGAGGGGACAGGGCAGTTCTTC
TRBV6-5	medium-sized	TRBJ2-5	.	CASSSRTSQGRETQYF	TGTGCCAGCAGTTCCCGGACATCTCAAGGTCGAGAGACCCAGTACTTC
TRBV4-1	.	TRBJ2-1	.	CASSQVPPAKWVEQFF	TGCGCCAGCAGCCAAGTCCCCCCAGCTAAATGGGTTGAGCAGTTCTTC
TRBV29-1	.	TRBJ2-1	.	CSVILAIEQFF	TGCAGCGTCATTCTAGCGATTGAGCAGTTCTTC
TRBV6-5	few	TRBJ1-1	.	CASSRGPEAFF	TGTGCCAGCTCCAGGGGTCCTGAAGCTTTCTTT
TRBV5-1	.	TRBJ2-1	TRBD2	CASSLRTSGSSSWNEQFF	TGCGCCAGCAGCTTAAGGACTAGCGGGAGTTCTTCCTGGAATGAGCAGTTCTTC
TRBV6-6	.	TRBJ2-7	.	CASSYGNAEGFQYF	TGTGCCAGCAGTTACGGGAACGCGGAGGGTTTTCAGTACTTC
TRBV7-9	.	TRBJ2-1	TRBD1	CASSPKRTGGYGEQFF	TGTGCCAGCAGCCCTAAACGGACAGGGGGATATGGTGAGCAGTTCTTC
TRBV7-9	once	TRBJ2-5	.	CASSYGGGKETQYF	TGTGCCAGCAGCTATGGTGGCGGGAAAGAGACCCAGTACTTC
TRBV6-5	medium-sized	TRBJ2-2	.	CASSYSGFRGELFF	TGTGCCAGCAGTTACTCGGGCTTCAGGGGGGAGCTGTTTTTT
TRBV29-1	.	TRBJ2-1	TRBD2	CSVSGLGTYNEQFF	TGCAGCGTGAGTGGACTAGGAACGTACAATGAGCAGTTCTTC
TRBV9	.	TRBJ2-2	TRBD2	CASSTRTSGSTGELFF	TGTGCCAGCAGCACTCGTACTAGCGGGAGTACCGGGGAGCTGTTTTTT
TRBV30	.	TRBJ1-5	.	CAWSSGDGNQPQHF	TGTGCCTGGAGTTCGGGGGACGGCAATCAGCCCCAGCATTTT
TRBV4-1	.	TRBJ2-1	.	CASSQGLGPYNEQFF	TGCGCCAGCAGCCAAGGACTAGGCCCCTACAATGAGCAGTTCTTC
TRBV4-2	.	TRBJ1-6	.	CASSQDPPGAYGSPLHF	TGTGCCAGCAGCCAAGATCCCCCTGGGGCATATGGGTCACCCCTCCACTTT
TRBV5-4	.	TRBJ1-6	.	CASSLRGNNSPLHF	TGTGCCAGCAGCCTCAGGGGAAATAATTCACCCCTCCACTTT
TRBV11-1	.	TRBJ2-7	TRBD1	CASSLGQLHSYEQYF	TGTGCCAGCAGCCTGGGACAGCTCCACTCCTACGAGCAGTACTTC
TRBV6-4	medium-sized	TRBJ2-2	.	CASSLNGGLHTGELFF	TGTGCCAGCAGCCTGAATGGCGGGCTCCACACCGGGGAGCTGTTTTTT
TRBV4-1	.	TRBJ2-5	.	CASSQVATSTWETQYF	TGCGCCAGCAGCCAAGTCGCGACCTCGACATGGGAGACCCAGTACTTC
TRBV29-1	.	TRBJ1-1	TRBD1	CSAGEGAISGTEAFF	TGCAGCGCTGGGGAGGGGGCGATTTCCGGCACTGAAGCTTTCTTT
TRBV19	.	TRBJ2-5	.	CASSMGTAGETQYF	TGTGCCAGTAGTATGGGGACGGCCGGAGAGACCCAGTACTTC
TRBV11-3	.	TRBJ2-1	TRBD2	CASSGGFASGRALGEQFF	TGTGCATCAAGCGGGGGGTTCGCTAGCGGGAGGGCCTTGGGTGAGCAGTTCTTC
TRBV5-6	.	TRBJ1-6	.	CASSLSGAGNSPLHF	TGTGCCAGCAGCTTGTCGGGGGCTGGTAATTCACCCCTCCACTTT
TRBV6-6	few	TRBJ2-7	TRBD2	CASSYLSGRAYEQYF	TGTGCCAGCAGTTACTTGAGCGGGAGGGCTTACGAGCAGTACTTC
TRBV6-5	.	TRBJ2-2	.	CASFKGNTGELFF	TGTGCCTCGTTCAAGGGTAACACCGGGGAGCTGTTTTTT
TRBV6-6	.	TRBJ2-2	.	CASSPGQQNTGELFF	TGTGCCAGCAGTCCCGGACAGCAAAACACCGGGGAGCTGTTTTTT
TRBV12-5	once	TRBJ1-4	.	CASGLKASEKLFF	TGTGCTAGTGGTTTAAAAGCTAGTGAAAAACTGTTTTTT
TRBV7-2	.	TRBJ1-4	TRBD1	CASSSGTAYEKLFF	TGTGCCAGCAGCTCCGGGACAGCGTATGAAAAACTGTTTTTT
TRBV19	.	TRBJ2-7	TRBD2	CASSISSGNREQYF	TGTGCCAGTAGTATCAGTAGCGGGAACCGCGAGCAGTACTTC
TRBV6-1	.	TRBJ2-7	.	CASTRGYEQYF	TGTGCCAGCACAAGGGGGTACGAGCAGTACTTC
TRBV6-5	few	TRBJ1-1	.	CASRRGHTEAFF	TGTGCCAGCAGAAGGGGACACACTGAAGCTTTCTTT
TRBV7-2	few	TRBJ2-5	.	CASSFTGQETQYF	TGTGCCAGCAGCTTTACAGGACAAGAGACCCAGTACTTC
TRBV19	.	TRBJ1-5	.	CASTRTTNQPQHF	TGTGCCAGTACCCGGACCACTAATCAGCCCCAGCATTTT
TRBV5-1	few	TRBJ2-1	.	CASSLEGSGRNEQFF	TGCGCCAGCAGCTTGGAGGGTTCAGGTCGCAATGAGCAGTTCTTC
TRBV15	.	TRBJ2-7	TRBD2	CATSRFGREATYEQYF	TGTGCCACCAGCAGATTCGGGCGGGAGGCGACCTACGAGCAGTACTTC
TRBV11-2	few	TRBJ2-4	TRBD2	CASSLFRGGLAGGNIQYF	TGTGCCAGCAGCTTATTTCGGGGGGGACTAGCGGGAGGAAACATTCAGTACTTC
TRBV5-6	.	TRBJ2-7	.	CASSYSYEQYF	TGTGCCAGCAGCTACTCCTACGAGCAGTACTTC
TRBV12-5	.	TRBJ1-1	TRBD1	CASGKRTGNTEAFF	TGTGCTAGTGGCAAACGGACAGGGAACACTGAAGCTTTCTTT
TRBV5-4	.	TRBJ2-1	.	CASSDGSSYNEQFF	TGTGCCAGCAGCGACGGGTCCTCCTACAATGAGCAGTTCTTC
TRBV5-1	.	TRBJ2-7	.	CASSIMSGTNWDEQYF	TGCGCCAGCAGCATCATGTCCGGGACCAATTGGGACGAGCAGTACTTC
TRBV19	.	TRBJ2-7	TRBD2	CASSASGRGSYEQYF	TGTGCCAGTAGTGCTAGCGGGAGGGGATCCTACGAGCAGTACTTC
TRBV19	few	TRBJ1-1	.	CASSMFGSKAFF	TGTGCCAGTAGTATGTTCGGCTCCAAAGCTTTCTTT
TRBV6-5	.	TRBJ2-5	.	CASAGPFVKTQYF	TGTGCCTCGGCGGGGCCGTTCGTTAAGACCCAGTACTTC
TRBV29-1	.	TRBJ2-5	TRBD1	CSGTQGAGRETQYF	TGCAGCGGCACACAGGGGGCAGGCCGAGAGACCCAGTACTTC
TRBV20-1	medium-sized	TRBJ2-7	.	CSAPGDYEQYF	TGCAGTGCCCCGGGCGACTACGAGCAGTACTTC
TRBV19	few	TRBJ1-2	.	CASSILFGTPYGYTF	TGTGCCAGTAGTATTCTCTTCGGGACCCCCTATGGCTACACCTTC
TRBV4-1	.	TRBJ2-1	TRBD2	CASSQGTSGSGEQFF	TGCGCCAGCAGCCAAGGGACTAGCGGGAGCGGTGAGCAGTTCTTC
TRBV27	.	TRBJ2-7	TRBD1	CASSSRGRLREQYF	TGTGCCAGCAGTTCCAGGGGGCGCTTAAGAGAGCAGTACTTC
TRBV15	.	TRBJ1-2	.	CATSRDSGPANYGYTF	TGTGCCACCAGCAGAGATTCCGGCCCCGCTAACTATGGCTACACCTTC
TRBV10-3	.	TRBJ2-7	.	CAISGGTEDRYEQYF	TGTGCCATCAGTGGCGGGACAGAAGACCGCTACGAGCAGTACTTC
TRBV5-1	.	TRBJ2-7	.	CASSLAAGRNEQYF	TGCGCCAGCAGCTTGGCGGCAGGGAGAAACGAGCAGTACTTC
TRBV18	once	TRBJ2-5	.	CASSILGSNSKETQYF	TGTGCCAGCTCGATTCTGGGCTCCAACTCAAAAGAGACCCAGTACTTC
TRBV7-3	.	TRBJ2-3	.	CASSSGSGQQYF	TGTGCCAGCAGCTCGGGATCCGGACAGCAGTATTTT